These 19 T cell receptor beta chains were sequenced from one sample in a study of cytomegalovirus exposure and HLA in healthy donors. PCR involved 60 Vbeta and 13 Jbeta primers. The method was immunoSEQ multiplex PCR; TCRdb's version includes in-frame clones alone and lacks a portion of them. The profile shows approximately 130,000 clones, 81% of them singletons. The sequenced sample was PBMCs. All receptors derive from a young man in good health and CMV-seronegative.

This clone came up a few times. The V and J genes are TRBV4-2 and TRBJ1-2; D perhaps matches TRBD1 (6 bases). This CDR3 is 15 amino acids long. Trimming removed 4 bases from V and 0 bases from J, with 12 bases in between. Germline lookup yields CDR1 LGHNA and CDR2 YNFKEQ. CDR3 DNA: TGTGCCAGCAGCCCCAGGGGATTAGCTAACTATGGCTACACCTTC. It yields the protein CASSPRGLANYGYTF.

This sequence joins TRBV6-6 and TRBJ1-2; TRBD1 agrees at 10 bases. Germline V CDR1 and CDR2: MNHNY, SVGAGI (reference sequence). Trimming cost V 6 bases and J 3 bases; bases outside gene matches: 4. This CDR3 spans 14 amino acids. This CDR3 is CASRRQGADYGYTF. In DNA form, the CDR3 reads TGTGCCAGCAGACGACAGGGGGCGGACTATGGCTACACCTTC.

This sequence joins TRBV11-2 and TRBJ1-1; the match to TRBD1 covers 9 bases. The ends lost 1 base at V and 6 bases at J; junction bases unmatched: 12. The V gene's germline CDR1 is SGHAT and CDR2 FQNNGV. This CDR3 is 17 amino acids long. The CDR3 DNA reads as TGTGCCAGCAGCTTAGGCCTGAACAGGGGGCGCAGGGCTGAAGCTTTCTTT. Translation gives CASSLGLNRGRRAEAFF.

Comment on this clone: An end of the junction does not agree with germline; a read error may underlie this. The CDR3 loop is CSSTGHSYEQYF. The CDR3 DNA follows: TGTTCCAGCACAGGGCATTCCTACGAGCAGTACTTC. The V and J genes are TRBV7-9 and TRBJ2-7, with a possible D match to TRBD1 (6 bases). This CDR3 is built from 12 residues. Germline CDR1 and CDR2: SEHNR and FQNEAQ (reference sequence).

The gene calls are TRBV2 and TRBJ1-1; perhaps TRBD1 as D (5 bases). In germline, CDR1 is SNHLY, CDR2 FYNNEI. The CDR3 contains 13 residues. V lost 6 bases to trimming and J lost 6 bases, with 14 bases between them. CDR3 amino acids: CASRRGGWSEAFF. The CDR3 nucleotides read TGTGCCAGCAGGAGGGGAGGGTGGTCTGAAGCTTTCTTT. Full variable domain (remainder filled in from reference TRBV2 and TRBJ1-1): EPEVTQTPSHQVTQMGQEVILRCVPISNHLYFYWYRQILGQKVEFLVSFYNNEISEKSEIFDDQFSVERPDGSNFTLKIRSTKLEDSAMYFCASRRGGWSEAFFGQGTRLTVV.

This clone was counted a single time. The gene calls are TRBV16 and TRBJ1-5; D uncertain. The CDR3 consists of 16 residues. Trimming pared 6 bases from V and 2 bases from J, leaving 17 bases between. CDR1 is KGHSY, CDR2 FQNENV, per germline. The DNA of the CDR3 is TGTGCCAGCAGTCACAACCCAGCCGGGGGCAATCAGCCCCAGCATTTT. It translates to CASSHNPAGGNQPQHF.

The chain combines TRBV5-1 with TRBJ2-5; 9 nucleotides align to TRBD2. There are 12 residues in the CDR3. CDR1 and CDR2 (germline): SGHRS, YFSETQ. V lost 6 bases, J lost 4 bases, and 1 base stayed unmatched. CDR3 coding DNA: TGCGCCAGCAAACTAGCGGGAGAGACCCAGTACTTC. Its protein product is CASKLAGETQYF.

The chain recombines TRBV5-3 with TRBJ2-7; 7 bases align to TRBD1. TRBV5-3 is an ORF, with its function uncertain. CDR3 size: 13 residues. V lost 3 bases to trimming and J lost 2 bases; unmatched junction nucleotides: 2. CDR3 in DNA: TGTGCCAGAAGCTACAGGGGAGCCTACGAGCAGTACTTC. This encodes CARSYRGAYEQYF.

The chain couples TRBV7-9 to TRBJ1-1; D is perhaps TRBD1 (6 bases). V lost 6 bases, J lost 7 bases, and 12 bases lay in between. The CDR3 runs to 12 residues. Germline CDR1 and CDR2: SEHNR and FQNEAQ (reference sequence). The DNA of the CDR3 is TGTGCCAGCAGGATCCTGACAGGTGAAGCTTTCTTT. This translates into CASRILTGEAFF.

This rearrangement joins TRBV11-2 to TRBJ1-1; 10 bases are shared with TRBD1. CDR3 size: 16 residues. Germline CDR1 is SGHAT and CDR2 is FQNNGV. V lost 5 bases to trimming and J lost 4 bases; unmatched junction nucleotides: 10. CDR3 DNA sequence: TGTGCCAGCAGCCCGGGACAGGGGACGGGAGGCACTGAAGCTTTCTTT. Encoded protein: CASSPGQGTGGTEAFF.

The chain recombines TRBV4-1 with TRBJ2-5, with a possible D match to TRBD2 (5 bases). Germline CDR1 reads MGHRA; CDR2 reads YSYEKL. The CDR3 has 13 amino acids. V lost 1 base to trimming and J lost 9 bases, with 12 bases between them. In DNA, the CDR3 is TGCGCCAGCAGCCAAGGTCTAGTGGAGGCCCAGTACTTC. This encodes CASSQGLVEAQYF.

The V gene is TRBV9, the J gene TRBJ2-1, with a possible D match to TRBD2 (9 bases). The CDR3 runs to 17 residues. Germline-derived CDR1 and CDR2 are SGDLS and YYNGEE. The V gene lost 4 bases and the J gene lost 0 bases, with 17 bases spanning the gap. The CDR3 here is CASSPGGGGASYNEQFF. Here the CDR3 DNA reads TGTGCCAGCAGCCCAGGGGGCGGGGGGGCCTCCTACAATGAGCAGTTCTTC. Complete variable domain (other parts from reference TRBV9 and TRBJ2-1): DSGVTQTPKHLITATGQRVTLRCSPRSGDLSVYWYQQSLDQGLQFLIQYYNGEERAKGNILERFSAQQFPDLHSELNLSSLELGDSALYFCASSPGGGGASYNEQFFGPGTRLTVL.

The rearrangement uses TRBV9 and TRBJ2-5; D possibly corresponds to TRBD2 (6 bases). This CDR3 comprises 14 residues. Germline values: CDR1 SGDLS, CDR2 YYNGEE. V was shortened by 0 bases and J by 5 bases, with 11 bases between the two germline ends. CDR3 amino acids: CASSVAGVGETQYF. Here the CDR3 DNA reads TGTGCCAGCAGCGTAGCGGGAGTGGGGGAGACCCAGTACTTC.

The J gene is TRBJ2-1, the V gene TRBV6-1; 13 nucleotides align to TRBD2. Germline V CDR1 and CDR2: MNHNS, SASEGT. The CDR3 is made up of 15 amino acids. Trimming took 7 bases from V and 8 from J; bases not matched to a gene: 8. The CDR3 loop reads CASNLLAGGLDEQFF. The DNA of the CDR3 is TGTGCCAGCAACTTACTAGCGGGGGGGCTCGATGAGCAGTTCTTC.

The chain employs TRBV4-1 and TRBJ2-5; D gene uncertain. This CDR3 has 15 amino acids. The germline V and J ends were trimmed by 1 base and 3 bases, with 12 bases remaining between them. The germline gives CDR1 MGHRA, CDR2 YSYEKL. DNA for the CDR3: TGCGCCAGCAGCCAAGTTATTAGCCACGAAGAGACCCAGTACTTC. Translation: CASSQVISHEETQYF.

The chain links TRBV19 to TRBJ2-1, with a tentative D call TRBD1 (6 bases). Germline assignment: CDR1 LNHDA and CDR2 SQIVND (reference sequence). V shed 3 bases and J shed 2 bases, with 23 bases lying between them. This CDR3 region has 19 residues. The CDR3 is CASSIILGGRRVTYNEQFF. DNA for the CDR3: TGTGCCAGTAGTATCATACTAGGGGGAAGGCGGGTTACCTACAATGAGCAGTTCTTC. The entire variable domain, with the rest obtained from reference TRBV19 and TRBJ2-1, is as follows: DGGITQSPKYLFRKEGQNVTLSCEQNLNHDAMYWYRQDPGQGLRLIYYSQIVNDFQKGDIAEGYSVSREKKESFPLTVTSAQKNPTAFYLCASSIILGGRRVTYNEQFFGPGTRLTVL.

The rearrangement links TRBV29-1 to TRBJ2-2; 14 bases map to TRBD2. V was pared by 3 bases and J by 7 bases, with 4 bases of the junction left unmatched. CDR3 length: 15 residues. CDR1 and CDR2 (germline): SQVTM, ANQGSEA. The CDR3 DNA reads TGCAGCGTTGAGGGACTAGCGGGAGCCCACGGGGAGCTGTTTTTT. Protein product: CSVEGLAGAHGELFF.

J is TRBJ1-5 and V is TRBV19; TRBD1 aligns across 7 bases. The CDR3 runs to 14 residues. Losses at the gene ends were 4 bases for V and 6 bases for J; bases not matched to a gene: 6. Germline V gives CDR1 LNHDA, CDR2 SQIVND (reference sequence). Written as DNA, the CDR3 is TGTGCCAGTAGTAAACAGGGGATCGGTCAGCCCCAGCATTTT. Translating gives CASSKQGIGQPQHF.

This chain links TRBV6-6 with TRBJ2-2; possibly TRBD1 for D (5 bases). The V end was cut by 6 bases, the J end by 2 bases, with 13 bases between. In germline, CDR1 is MNHNY, CDR2 SVGAGI (reference sequence). CDR3 length equals 15 residues. The CDR3 sequence is CASSQRTLNTGELFF. The CDR3 nucleotides are TGTGCCAGCAGCCAGAGGACACTAAACACCGGGGAGCTGTTTTTT.